This T cell receptor beta chain comes out of a study of cytomegalovirus exposure and HLA in healthy donors. Study-level results: In a later analysis, 16,951 TCR beta sequences were associated with HLA alleles at 0.05 false discovery rate. Earlier findings revealed that most TCR beta V segments proved productive either about 90% or about 30% of the time. Specificity for CMV antigens was confirmed in vitro for three of the CMV-associated chains.

Comment on this clone: As yet, its antigen is unknown.

It was with 60 Vbeta and 13 Jbeta primers that the PCR ran. This table comes from immunoSEQ multiplex PCR, and its TCRdb copy is limited to in-frame clones, with some not included. Here the sample spans 150,000 to 200,000 clones, 75% to 80% being singletons. Trimming cost V 7 bases and J 4 bases, with 10 bases left between them. The CDR3 contains 13 residues. Germline CDR1 and CDR2: MDHEN and SYDVKM. The sequence was obtained from a woman aged 35 to 49 in good health and CMV-seronegative. The chain uses TRBV28 and TRBJ1-4; the D is unclear. The source material was PBMCs. This chain's CDR3 is CASTEGFNEKLFF. In DNA, the CDR3 is TGTGCCAGCACTGAGGGCTTTAATGAAAAACTGTTTTTT.